This T cell receptor beta chain was recorded in a study of T-cell reconstitution after alpha-beta-depleted transplantation in children. During its preparation, the TCRbeta library received unique molecular identifiers. Using its own MiXCR run on the PCR reads, TCRdb lists one record per CDR3 protein. The sample contains some 200,000 distinct CDR3 sequences, about 14% of which appear only once. This clonotype was seen ten or more times. Looked up from germline, CDR1 is SQVTM and CDR2 is ANQGSEA. This CDR3 has 11 residues. The V and J ends lost 3 bases and 6 bases respectively, with 8 bases between them.

This receptor was taken from a human donor who donated a stem cell graft to a child with acute lymphoblastic leukemia. This material consisted of PBMCs from the stem cell graft donor, taken from the stem cell graft. This chain uses TRBV29-1 with TRBJ1-2; D unresolved. The CDR3 nucleotides are TGCAGCGTTGAGTGGTGGGATGGCTACACCTTC. It specifies CSVEWWDGYTF.